The 21 T cell receptor beta chains reported below all come from one sample, sequenced in a study of CD8 T cells in ankylosing spondylitis. Via MiXCR, TCRdb re-called the 5' RACE reads, giving one row per CDR3 protein. The table has some 63,000 distinct CDR3 sequences, 6.2% seen once. The sequenced sample was synovial fluid, either unsorted or a sorted T cell fraction (not recorded which). The origin of the receptors is a male donor with ankylosing spondylitis.

A few counts support this clonotype. The chain carries TRBV7-8 and TRBJ1-3; D is perhaps TRBD1 (6 bases). Per germline, CDR1 SGHVS and CDR2 FQNEAQ. V was cut by 1 base and J by 0 bases, with 10 bases left in between. This CDR3 contains 16 residues. The CDR3 bases are TGTGCCAGCAGCTTAGTGGGGGCTCGCTCTGGAAACACCATATATTTT. Translated: CASSLVGARSGNTIYF.

The table lists this clonotype with many counts. The chain uses TRBV2 and TRBJ2-3, with 8 positions matching TRBD2. The CDR3 sequence is 14 residues long. V lost 3 bases to trimming and J lost 8 bases; unmatched junction nucleotides: 7. Germline CDR1 and CDR2: SNHLY and FYNNEI. The CDR3 region is CASSELAGGATQYF. In nucleotides, the CDR3 is TGTGCCAGCAGTGAGTTGGCGGGAGGAGCTACGCAGTATTTT.

This clonotype was found many times. The J gene is TRBJ2-3, the V gene TRBV20-1, with a tentative D call TRBD1 (6 bases). The CDR3 has 11 amino acids. Germline values: CDR1 DFQATT, CDR2 SNEGSKA (reference sequence). V was shortened by 5 bases and J by 6 bases, with 9 bases between the two germline ends. The CDR3 region has the DNA TGCAGTGCTCCTCAGGGGGATACGCAGTATTTT. Amino acid sequence: CSAPQGDTQYF.

The V and J genes are TRBV11-3 and TRBJ2-1; D perhaps matches TRBD2 (6 bases). The CDR3 has 16 amino acids. V shed 3 bases and J shed 3 bases, with 15 bases lying between them. The germline V gene has CDR1 SGHNT and CDR2 YENEEA. The CDR3 DNA reads TGTGCCAGCAGCTTCCACCCGGGAGTTGGCTACAATGAGCAGTTCTTC. The encoded protein is CASSFHPGVGYNEQFF. The full variable domain, completed using reference TRBV11-3 and TRBJ2-1, is EAGVVQSPRYKIIEKKQPVAFWCNPISGHNTLYWYLQNLGQGPELLIRYENEEAVDDSQLPKDRFSAERLKGVDSTLKIQPAELGDSAVYLCASSFHPGVGYNEQFFGPGTRLTVL.

This clonotype was observed a handful of times. This chain uses TRBV7-2 with TRBJ2-2, with 7 bases aligning to TRBD2. The CDR3 length is 16 residues. J gave up 1 base and V 2 bases, and 4 bases lay outside the gene matches. Germline lookup yields CDR1 SGHTA and CDR2 FQGNSA. In DNA, the CDR3 is TGTGCCAGCAGCTTAAGGGAGCGGGGGAACACCGGGGAGCTGTTTTTT. This encodes CASSLRERGNTGELFF.

This clonotype appeared a few times. The chain employs TRBV11-3 and TRBJ2-2; no clear D gene. There are 14 residues in the CDR3. CDR1 is SGHNT, CDR2 YENEEA, per germline. V lost 1 base to trimming and J lost 6 bases, with 9 bases between them. The CDR3 reads CASSLVASSGELFF. In DNA form, the CDR3 reads TGTGCCAGCAGCTTAGTGGCATCGTCCGGGGAGCTGTTTTTT.

This rearrangement joins TRBV6-6 to TRBJ2-7; TRBD2 matches at 7 bases. The junction had 8 bases not matched to a gene; V was cut back by 7 bases and J by 5 bases. This CDR3 is 13 amino acids long. Looked up from germline, CDR1 is MNHNY and CDR2 is SVGAGI (reference sequence). This CDR3 is CASKGGSGHEQYF. CDR3 coding DNA: TGTGCCAGCAAGGGCGGGAGTGGCCACGAGCAGTACTTC.

This clonotype was seen at least ten times. V is TRBV7-2 and J is TRBJ1-5, with 8 positions matching TRBD1. V lost 5 bases and J lost 3; bases outside the gene matches: 6. The CDR3 loop spans 15 amino acids. Germline CDR1 is SGHTA and CDR2 is FQGNSA. The CDR3 DNA sequence: TGTGCCAGCAGCCCGGGACAGGAGATCAATCAGCCCCAGCATTTT. Its translation: CASSPGQEINQPQHF.

This clonotype turned up a few times. The chain carries TRBV4-1 and TRBJ1-6, with 8 bases fitting TRBD1. Germline CDR1 and CDR2: MGHRA and YSYEKL. The CDR3 extends over 15 amino acids. Trimming cost V 4 bases and J 10 bases; bases outside gene matches: 9. CDR3 protein: CASSRDDRGMSPLHF. The CDR3, as DNA: TGCGCCAGCAGCCGGGATGACAGGGGAATGTCACCCCTCCACTTT.

This clonotype has a count of ten or more. The chain has TRBV7-4 and TRBJ1-1; unclear D gene. Trimming left V 6 bases short and J 1 base short, with 21 bases between. The length of the CDR3 is 17 residues. CDR1 is SGHVT, CDR2 SQSDAQ, per germline. The DNA of the CDR3 is TGTGCCAGCAGATCAGAAAGGGCCTCCTACAAGAACACTGAAGCTTTCTTT. It yields the protein CASRSERASYKNTEAFF.

The V and J genes are TRBV5-1 and TRBJ2-2, with TRBD1 matching over 7 bases. The germline V gene encodes CDR1 SGHRS and CDR2 YFSETQ. The junction had 5 bases not matched to a gene; V was cut back by 7 bases and J by 2 bases. The CDR3 runs to 14 residues. CDR3 sequence reads: CASGTEINTGELFF. For the CDR3, the DNA is TGCGCCAGCGGGACAGAGATTAACACCGGGGAGCTGTTTTTT.

The rearrangement joins TRBV28 to TRBJ2-3; D ambiguous. The CDR3 loop spans 16 amino acids. V was pared by 6 bases and J by 5 bases, with 21 bases between. Germline CDR1 and CDR2: MDHEN and SYDVKM. The CDR3 reads CASSHRVTPPQDTQYF. The CDR3 DNA reads TGTGCCAGCAGCCATCGGGTGACCCCCCCCCAAGATACGCAGTATTTT.

Notes on this clonotype: This sequence may be a read error, since a much larger clone differs from it by one base. The chain has TRBV14 and TRBJ2-1; D call uncertain. The CDR3 sequence is 11 residues long. Trimming took off 8 bases at V and 10 bases at J, with 12 bases between the two ends. The germline V gene has CDR1 SGHDN and CDR2 FVKESK. In nucleotides, the CDR3 is TGTGCCAGCTGCCGCGTCTGGGAGCAGTTCTTC. Amino acid sequence: CASCRVWEQFF.

This clonotype has more than one count but fewer than ten. The chain is built from TRBV7-3 and TRBJ2-1; 8 bases fit TRBD2. Germline V CDR1 and CDR2: SGHTA, FQGTGA. CDR3 length equals 13 residues. The ends lost 4 bases at V and 9 bases at J; junction bases unmatched: 5. CDR3 amino acids: CASSSRLASEQFF. CDR3 DNA: TGTGCCAGCAGCTCAAGACTAGCGAGTGAGCAGTTCTTC.

This clonotype was picked up many times. The V call is TRBV5-1, the J call TRBJ2-1; 9 bases line up with TRBD2. CDR3 length equals 16 residues. The germline V gene has CDR1 SGHRS and CDR2 YFSETQ. V was clipped by 4 bases and J by 8 bases; unmatched bases: 13. CDR3 sequence: CASSTGLAPGGDEQFF. The CDR3 region has the DNA TGCGCCAGCAGCACCGGACTAGCGCCAGGAGGGGATGAGCAGTTCTTC.

Many counts were recorded for this clonotype. V usage is TRBV7-2 and J usage is TRBJ2-7, with 13 bases identical to TRBD2. Germline V CDR1 and CDR2: SGHTA, FQGNSA. There are 16 residues in the CDR3. The J segment lost 2 bases and the V segment lost 4 bases, leaving 5 bases of the junction unmatched. The CDR3 nucleotides read TGTGCCAGCAGCTGGACTAGCGGGGGATCCCCCTACGAGCAGTACTTC. Protein sequence: CASSWTSGGSPYEQYF.

Many counts were recorded for this clonotype. The V and J genes are TRBV6-2 or TRBV6-3 and TRBJ2-1; 7 bases are a match to TRBD2. V shed 5 bases and J 0 bases; nucleotides not matched to a gene: 10. The CDR3 contains 17 residues. Looked up from germline, CDR1 is MNHEY and CDR2 is SVGEGT. The CDR3 nucleotides read TGTGCCAGCAGTCTATACTTAGCGGGTCACTCCTACAATGAGCAGTTCTTC. Translated, it gives CASSLYLAGHSYNEQFF.

This clonotype was observed many times. The gene calls are TRBV7-3 and TRBJ2-7; TRBD1 matches 8 bases. V shed 5 bases and J 6 bases; nucleotides not matched to a gene: 6. The CDR3 covers 13 residues. In germline, CDR1 is SGHTA, CDR2 FQGTGA. The CDR3 region is CASSQDRVGEQYF. As DNA, the CDR3 is TGTGCCAGCAGCCAGGACAGGGTGGGCGAGCAGTACTTC.

This clonotype was counted ten times or more. The chain employs TRBV5-1 and TRBJ2-7; the D is unclear. V lost 4 bases and J 2 bases, leaving 10 bases between the germline ends. The length of the CDR3 is 13 residues. The germline CDR1 and CDR2 sequences are SGHRS and YFSETQ. The CDR3 protein is CASSVDDPYEQYF. CDR3 DNA sequence: TGCGCCAGCAGCGTGGACGATCCCTACGAGCAGTACTTC. Full variable domain (outside the CDR3, taken from reference TRBV5-1 and TRBJ2-7): KAGVTQTPRYLIKTRGQQVTLSCSPISGHRSVSWYQQTPGQGLQFLFEYFSETQRNKGNFPGRFSGRQFSNSRSEMNVSTLELGDSALYLCASSVDDPYEQYFGPGTRLTVT.

Ten or more counts support this clonotype. This chain uses TRBV5-1 with TRBJ2-5; 13 bases match TRBD2. This CDR3 contains 16 residues. Germline values: CDR1 SGHRS, CDR2 YFSETQ. J gave up 3 bases and V 4 bases, and 6 bases lay outside the gene matches. Here the CDR3 DNA reads TGCGCCAGCAGCCTTGGACTAGCGGGAGATGAAGAGACCCAGTACTTC. Amino acids: CASSLGLAGDEETQYF. The whole variable domain, remainder taken from reference TRBV5-1 and TRBJ2-5, is KAGVTQTPRYLIKTRGQQVTLSCSPISGHRSVSWYQQTPGQGLQFLFEYFSETQRNKGNFPGRFSGRQFSNSRSEMNVSTLELGDSALYLCASSLGLAGDEETQYFGPGTRLLVL.

At least ten counts were recorded for this clonotype. This chain uses TRBV6-5 with TRBJ2-2; the match to TRBD1 covers 11 bases. CDR1 is MNHEY, CDR2 SVGAGI, per germline. This CDR3 region has 17 residues. V shed 2 bases and J 5 bases; nucleotides not matched to a gene: 7. CDR3 nucleotides: TGTGCCAGCAGTTACCAGCCCGGGACAGGGGGTACCGGGGAGCTGTTTTTT. Translating it yields CASSYQPGTGGTGELFF.